The rows below give T cell receptor beta chains drawn from one sample of a study of OX40 agonist ivuxolimab in advanced cancers. TCRdb's copy holds only in-frame clones and misses some; the assay was immunoSEQ multiplex PCR. Of approximately 35,000 clones in the sample, around 80% were seen once. The sequences come from CD4+ or CD8+ T cells sorted from blood, collected in a trial of the OX40 agonist ivuxolimab. The source of these receptors is an adult with an advanced solid tumor such as melanoma, head and neck, liver or kidney cancer. Each CDR3 is given with its conserved first and last residue. D genes are given only for firm matches. Clone size is stated in some rows and not others, as once, few, many or a class when expanded.

clone_size	d_call	cdr3_length	v_call	j_call	cdr3_aa	cdr3_nt
.	.	12	TRBV2	TRBJ1-1	CASSDFWGEAFF	TGTGCCAGCAGTGATTTTTGGGGTGAAGCTTTCTTT
.	.	14	TRBV19	TRBJ2-1	CASSMIKGWGEQFF	TGTGCCAGTAGTATGATTAAGGGGTGGGGTGAGCAGTTCTTC
.	.	15	TRBV19	TRBJ1-3	CASKGMLSSGNTIYF	TGTGCCAGTAAGGGGATGTTAAGCTCTGGAAACACCATATATTTT
.	.	16	TRBV11-2	TRBJ2-3	CASSLDRFGGQDTQYF	TGTGCCAGCAGCTTAGATCGATTTGGGGGCCAAGATACGCAGTATTTT
.	.	14	TRBV19	TRBJ1-5	CASSWAGSNQPQHF	TGTGCCAGTAGTTGGGCGGGTAGCAATCAGCCCCAGCATTTT
.	.	12	TRBV5-1	TRBJ1-2	CASSLTGFGYTF	TGCGCCAGCAGCTTGACGGGCTTTGGCTACACCTTC
.	.	12	TRBV28	TRBJ1-1	CASSLLRTEAFF	TGTGCCAGCAGTTTATTGAGGACTGAAGCTTTCTTT
.	.	16	TRBV27	TRBJ2-1	CASSLFPTGSYNEQFF	TGTGCCAGCAGTTTATTCCCGACAGGATCCTACAATGAGCAGTTCTTC
.	TRBD2	16	TRBV7-8	TRBJ2-2	CASSLLGGGGTGELFF	TGTGCCAGCAGCCTCTTAGGTGGGGGAGGGACCGGGGAGCTGTTTTTT
few	TRBD1	13	TRBV9	TRBJ2-7	CASAGQGSYEQYF	TGTGCCAGCGCCGGACAGGGGTCCTACGAGCAGTACTTC
.	.	15	TRBV6-1	TRBJ2-7	CASSDPQRSSYEQYF	TGTGCCAGCAGTGACCCACAGAGGAGCTCCTACGAGCAGTACTTC
.	TRBD1	16	TRBV28	TRBJ1-5	CASTQRGRGSNQPQHF	TGTGCCAGCACCCAAAGGGGGCGAGGGAGCAATCAGCCCCAGCATTTT
.	.	13	TRBV6-5	TRBJ2-7	CASSYGGAIEQYF	TGTGCCAGCAGTTACGGTGGAGCTATAGAGCAGTACTTC
.	.	12	TRBV28	TRBJ1-1	CASSFMNTEAFF	TGTGCCAGCAGTTTCATGAACACTGAAGCTTTCTTT
.	.	13	TRBV7-8	TRBJ2-3	CASSPDLTDTQYF	TGTGCCAGCAGTCCTGACCTCACAGATACGCAGTATTTT
once	.	14	TRBV5-4	TRBJ2-7	CASSRRGGSYEQYF	TGTGCCAGCAGCCGGAGGGGAGGCTCCTACGAGCAGTACTTC
.	.	15	TRBV28	TRBJ1-1	CASSLRGQSSTEAFF	TGTGCCAGCAGTTTAAGAGGTCAAAGCAGCACTGAAGCTTTCTTT
.	TRBD1	15	TRBV6-5	TRBJ1-6	CASSKTTGGNSPLHF	TGTGCCAGCAGTAAAACCACAGGGGGAAATTCACCCCTCCACTTT
.	TRBD1	16	TRBV28	TRBJ1-2	CATHLKGTGTRGGYTF	TGTGCCACCCACTTAAAGGGGACAGGGACACGCGGAGGCTACACCTTC
once	TRBD1	14	TRBV5-1	TRBJ1-2	CASSLVQGSYGYTF	TGCGCCAGCAGCTTGGTACAGGGGAGCTATGGCTACACCTTC
.	TRBD2	17	TRBV9	TRBJ2-1	CASSVQLAGSSYNEQFF	TGTGCCAGCAGCGTTCAACTAGCGGGGAGCTCCTACAATGAGCAGTTCTTC
.	TRBD2	15	TRBV11-2	TRBJ2-1	CASSSTSGFVHEQFF	TGTGCCAGCAGCTCGACTAGCGGTTTCGTTCATGAGCAGTTCTTC
.	.	16	TRBV18	TRBJ2-2	CASSPRAQGPTGELFF	TGTGCCAGCTCACCACGGGCGCAGGGCCCCACCGGGGAGCTGTTTTTT
.	.	14	TRBV6-6	TRBJ2-5	CASSYEALQETQYF	TGTGCCAGCAGTTACGAGGCGCTCCAAGAGACCCAGTACTTC
.	TRBD1	15	TRBV28	TRBJ1-2	CASSPQGQPLYGYTF	TGTGCCAGCAGCCCTCAGGGACAGCCCCTCTATGGCTACACCTTC
.	.	15	TRBV5-1	TRBJ2-3	CASSQQAKKQDTQYF	TGCGCCAGCTCCCAGCAGGCTAAAAAGCAAGACACGCAGTATTTT
.	TRBD1	15	TRBV6-1	TRBJ2-1	CASSFRGGYANEQFF	TGTGCCAGCAGTTTCCGAGGGGGCTACGCAAATGAGCAGTTCTTC
few	.	15	TRBV9	TRBJ2-3	CASNPQGLRTDTQYF	TGTGCCAGCAATCCCCAGGGACTGAGGACAGATACGCAGTATTTT
.	.	17	TRBV7-2	TRBJ1-1	CASSLVYGLTMNTEAFF	TGTGCCAGCAGCTTAGTCTACGGATTGACCATGAACACTGAAGCTTTCTTT
.	TRBD2	14	TRBV25-1	TRBJ2-7	CASRRTSGRNEQYF	TGTGCCAGCAGAAGGACTAGCGGGAGGAACGAGCAGTACTTC
.	.	18	TRBV4-1	TRBJ1-4	CASSHSHPFRPTNEKLFF	TGCGCCAGCAGCCACTCCCACCCCTTTCGGCCCACTAATGAAAAACTGTTTTTT
.	.	15	TRBV19	TRBJ1-5	CASSPLEGSNQPQHF	TGTGCCAGTAGTCCCCTCGAAGGTAGCAATCAGCCCCAGCATTTT
.	TRBD1	13	TRBV6-5	TRBJ1-1	CASSRDRNTEAFF	TGTGCCAGCAGCCGGGACAGGAACACTGAAGCTTTCTTT
.	.	16	TRBV11-2	TRBJ2-3	CASSLGLGGSTDTQYF	TGTGCCAGCAGCTTAGGGCTGGGGGGAAGCACAGATACGCAGTATTTT
few	TRBD2	16	TRBV7-9	TRBJ2-3	CASSLGLAGVGDTQYF	TGTGCCAGCAGCCTGGGACTAGCGGGAGTAGGAGATACGCAGTATTTT
once	.	16	TRBV7-9	TRBJ1-1	CASSFIGTRRNTEAFF	TGTGCCAGCAGCTTTATTGGTACGAGGCGAAACACTGAAGCTTTCTTT
.	.	14	TRBV7-3	TRBJ1-4	CASSLSGSREKLFF	TGTGCCAGCAGCTTATCAGGGTCAAGGGAAAAACTGTTTTTT
once	TRBD2	21	TRBV5-1	TRBJ2-5	CASSFTGIGTSGRSTQETQYF	TGCGCCAGCAGCTTCACAGGGATCGGGACTAGCGGGAGGTCCACCCAAGAGACCCAGTACTTC
.	.	15	TRBV4-1	TRBJ1-2	CASSQDQEGPYGYTF	TGCGCCAGCAGCCAAGATCAGGAAGGACCCTATGGCTACACCTTC
.	.	15	TRBV5-8	TRBJ1-2	CASSLGTGTQYGYTF	TGTGCCAGCAGCTTGGGTACAGGGACGCAGTATGGCTACACCTTC
.	.	14	TRBV2	TRBJ2-1	CASTRGGSRNEQFF	TGTGCCAGCACTAGGGGGGGCTCCAGGAATGAGCAGTTCTTC
.	.	15	TRBV5-6	TRBJ1-3	CASSLIGSSGNTIYF	TGTGCCAGCAGCTTAATAGGGTCCTCTGGAAACACCATATATTTT
.	.	13	TRBV6-5	TRBJ1-5	CASRVHSNQPQHF	TGTGCCAGCCGGGTCCATAGCAATCAGCCCCAGCATTTT
few	.	14	TRBV7-9	TRBJ1-6	CASSLESLVSPLHF	TGTGCCAGCAGCTTAGAGAGTCTTGTTTCACCCCTCCACTTT
once	TRBD2	17	TRBV5-1	TRBJ2-3	CASSWGLAGGYTDTQYF	TGCGCCAGCAGCTGGGGGTTGGCGGGAGGCTACACAGATACGCAGTATTTT
.	TRBD2	16	TRBV4-2	TRBJ2-7	CASSPGLAFFSYEQYF	TGTGCCAGCAGCCCTGGACTAGCGTTTTTCTCCTACGAGCAGTACTTC
few	.	13	TRBV2	TRBJ2-2	CASSEYRAGELFF	TGTGCCAGCAGTGAATATCGGGCAGGGGAGCTGTTTTTT
.	.	10	TRBV23-1	TRBJ1-5	CAGRGQPQHF	TGCGCCGGCAGGGGACAGCCCCAGCATTTT
.	TRBD1	13	TRBV7-8	TRBJ2-7	CASSIRTGYEQYF	TGTGCCAGCAGCATACGGACAGGCTACGAGCAGTACTTC
.	.	17	TRBV4-3	TRBJ1-6	CASSPLGDSSYNSPLHF	TGCGCCAGCAGCCCCTTAGGGGATAGCTCCTATAATTCACCCCTCCACTTT
.	.	13	TRBV7-2	TRBJ1-1	CASSLDSGTEAFF	TGTGCCAGCAGCCTCGACAGCGGCACTGAAGCTTTCTTT
few	.	16	TRBV5-1	TRBJ2-3	CASSLQGGGSTDTQYF	TGCGCCAGCAGCCTCCAAGGTGGGGGGAGCACAGATACGCAGTATTTT
once	.	13	TRBV19	TRBJ2-5	CASSRGAQETQYF	TGTGCCAGTAGTAGGGGGGCCCAAGAGACCCAGTACTTC
.	.	13	TRBV28	TRBJ1-6	CASRSFRDSPLHF	TGTGCCAGCAGGTCATTCCGGGACTCACCCCTCCACTTT
.	.	17	TRBV2	TRBJ2-3	CASSDPALDYSTDTQYF	TGTGCCAGCAGTGACCCAGCCCTGGACTACAGCACAGATACGCAGTATTTT
.	TRBD1	15	TRBV27	TRBJ2-7	CATLARTGRIYEQYF	TGTGCCACCCTCGCCCGGACAGGGCGAATCTACGAGCAGTACTTC